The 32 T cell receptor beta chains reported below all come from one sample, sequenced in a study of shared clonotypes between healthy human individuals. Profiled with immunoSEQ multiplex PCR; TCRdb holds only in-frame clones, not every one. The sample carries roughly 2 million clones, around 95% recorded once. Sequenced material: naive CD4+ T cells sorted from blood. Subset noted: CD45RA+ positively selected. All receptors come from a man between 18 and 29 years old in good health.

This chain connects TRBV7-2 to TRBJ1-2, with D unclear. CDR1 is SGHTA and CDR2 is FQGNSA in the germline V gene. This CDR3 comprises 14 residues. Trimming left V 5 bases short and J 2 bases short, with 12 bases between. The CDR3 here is CASSDQLSNYGYTF. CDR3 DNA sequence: TGTGCCAGCAGCGACCAACTCTCGAACTATGGCTACACCTTC.

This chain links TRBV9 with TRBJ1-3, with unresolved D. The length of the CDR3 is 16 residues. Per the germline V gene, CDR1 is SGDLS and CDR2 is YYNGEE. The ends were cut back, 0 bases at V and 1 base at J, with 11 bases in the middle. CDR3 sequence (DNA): TGTGCCAGCAGCGTAGAGGGCCTACTATCTGGAAACACCATATATTTT. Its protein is CASSVEGLLSGNTIYF.

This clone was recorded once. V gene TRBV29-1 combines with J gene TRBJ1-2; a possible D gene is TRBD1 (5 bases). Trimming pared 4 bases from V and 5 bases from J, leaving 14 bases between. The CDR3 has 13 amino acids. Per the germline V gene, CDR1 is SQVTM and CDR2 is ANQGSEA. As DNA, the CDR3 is TGCAGCGTTGCGGGAGACAGTAGGTATGGCTACACCTTC. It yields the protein CSVAGDSRYGYTF.

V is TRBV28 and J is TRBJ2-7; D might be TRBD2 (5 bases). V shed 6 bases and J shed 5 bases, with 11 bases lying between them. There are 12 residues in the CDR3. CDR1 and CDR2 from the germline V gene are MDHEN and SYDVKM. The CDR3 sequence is CASRSSIHEQYF. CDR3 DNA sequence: TGTGCCAGCAGGTCTAGCATCCACGAGCAGTACTTC. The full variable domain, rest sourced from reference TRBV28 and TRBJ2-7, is DVKVTQSSRYLVKRTGEKVFLECVQDMDHENMFWYRQDPGLGLRLIYFSYDVKMKEKGDIPEGYSVSREKKERFSLILESASTNQTSMYLCASRSSIHEQYFGPGTRLTVT.

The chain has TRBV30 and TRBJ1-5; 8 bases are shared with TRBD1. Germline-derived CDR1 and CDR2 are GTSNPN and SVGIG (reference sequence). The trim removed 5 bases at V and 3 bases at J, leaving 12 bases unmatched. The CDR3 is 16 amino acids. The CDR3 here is CAWSLGDRRYNQPQHF. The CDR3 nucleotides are TGTGCCTGGTCGTTGGGGGACAGGAGATACAATCAGCCCCAGCATTTT.

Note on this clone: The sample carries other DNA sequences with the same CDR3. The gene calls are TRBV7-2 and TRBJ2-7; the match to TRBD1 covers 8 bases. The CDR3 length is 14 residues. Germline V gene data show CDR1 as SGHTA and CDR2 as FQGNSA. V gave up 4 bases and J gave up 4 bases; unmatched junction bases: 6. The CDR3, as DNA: TGTGCCAGCAGCTCCGACAGGGGCTCGTACGAGCAGTACTTC. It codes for CASSSDRGSYEQYF.

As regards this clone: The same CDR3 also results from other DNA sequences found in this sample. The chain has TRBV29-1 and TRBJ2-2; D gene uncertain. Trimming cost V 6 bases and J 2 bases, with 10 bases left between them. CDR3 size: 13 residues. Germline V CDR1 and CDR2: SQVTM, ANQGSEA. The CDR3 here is CSVDSSNTGELFF. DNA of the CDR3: TGCAGCGTCGATTCATCTAACACCGGGGAGCTGTTTTTT.

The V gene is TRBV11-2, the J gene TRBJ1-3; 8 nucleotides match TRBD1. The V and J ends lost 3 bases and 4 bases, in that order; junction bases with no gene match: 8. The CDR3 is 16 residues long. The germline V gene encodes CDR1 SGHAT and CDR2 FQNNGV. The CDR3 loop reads CASSFSQGASGNTIYF. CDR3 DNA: TGTGCCAGCAGCTTCTCCCAGGGGGCTTCAGGAAACACCATATATTTT.

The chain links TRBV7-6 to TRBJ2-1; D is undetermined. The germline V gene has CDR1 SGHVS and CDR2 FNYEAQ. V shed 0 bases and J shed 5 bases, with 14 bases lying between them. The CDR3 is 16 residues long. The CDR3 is CASSLAQTMNNNEQFF. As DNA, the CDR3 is TGTGCCAGCAGCTTAGCGCAAACGATGAATAACAATGAGCAGTTCTTC.

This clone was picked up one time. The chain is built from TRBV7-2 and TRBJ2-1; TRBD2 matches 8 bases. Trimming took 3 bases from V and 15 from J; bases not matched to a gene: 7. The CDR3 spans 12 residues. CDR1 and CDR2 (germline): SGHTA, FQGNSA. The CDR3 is CASSFAGGLLFF. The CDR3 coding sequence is TGTGCCAGCAGCTTTGCGGGAGGTTTACTGTTCTTC.

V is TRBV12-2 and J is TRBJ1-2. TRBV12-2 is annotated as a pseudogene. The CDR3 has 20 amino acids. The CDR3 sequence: CASRSTIPAGQVKARYGYTF. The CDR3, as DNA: TGTGCAAGTCGCTCCACGATCCCGGCGGGGCAGGTAAAGGCTAGGTATGGCTACACCTTC.

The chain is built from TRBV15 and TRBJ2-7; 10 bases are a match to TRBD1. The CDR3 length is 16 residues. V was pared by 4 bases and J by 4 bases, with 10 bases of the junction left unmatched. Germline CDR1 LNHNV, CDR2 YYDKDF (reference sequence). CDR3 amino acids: CATSNQEGQGRYEQYF. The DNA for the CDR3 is TGTGCCACCAGCAATCAGGAGGGACAGGGGAGATACGAGCAGTACTTC.

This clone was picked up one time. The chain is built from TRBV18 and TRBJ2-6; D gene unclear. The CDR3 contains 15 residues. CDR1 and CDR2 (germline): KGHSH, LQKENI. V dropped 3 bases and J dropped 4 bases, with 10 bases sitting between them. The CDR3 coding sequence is TGTGCCAGCTCACCCGCACCGGCCGGGGCCAACGTCCTGACTTTC. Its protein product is CASSPAPAGANVLTF.

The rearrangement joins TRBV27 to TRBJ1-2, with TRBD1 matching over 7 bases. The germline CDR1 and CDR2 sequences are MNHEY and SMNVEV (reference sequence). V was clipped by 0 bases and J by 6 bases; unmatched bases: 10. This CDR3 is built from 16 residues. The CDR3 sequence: CASSLSSGGARDGYTF. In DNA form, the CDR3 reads TGTGCCAGCAGTTTATCTTCAGGGGGTGCCAGGGATGGCTACACCTTC.

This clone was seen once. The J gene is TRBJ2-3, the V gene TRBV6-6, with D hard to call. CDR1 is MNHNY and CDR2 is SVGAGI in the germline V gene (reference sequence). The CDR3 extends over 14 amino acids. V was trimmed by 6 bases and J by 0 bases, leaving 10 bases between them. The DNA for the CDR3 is TGTGCCAGCAGGATAAGAGAGAGCACAGATACGCAGTATTTT. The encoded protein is CASRIRESTDTQYF.

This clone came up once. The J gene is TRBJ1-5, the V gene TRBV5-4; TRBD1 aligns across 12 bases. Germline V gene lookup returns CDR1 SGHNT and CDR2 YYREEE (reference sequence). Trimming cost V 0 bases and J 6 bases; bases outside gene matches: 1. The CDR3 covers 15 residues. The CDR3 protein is CASSLVGQGAQPQHF. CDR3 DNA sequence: TGTGCCAGCAGCTTGGTGGGACAGGGGGCTCAGCCCCAGCATTTT.

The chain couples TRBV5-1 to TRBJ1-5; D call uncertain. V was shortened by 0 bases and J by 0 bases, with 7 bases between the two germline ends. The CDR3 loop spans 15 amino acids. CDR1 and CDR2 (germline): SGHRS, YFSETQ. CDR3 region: CASSLVPSSNQPQHF. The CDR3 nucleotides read TGCGCCAGCAGCTTGGTCCCCAGTAGCAATCAGCCCCAGCATTTT.

CDR3 DNA sequence: TGCAGCGTTGCCCTAGCGCGGGCCGAGCAGTACTTC. It is translated as CSVALARAEQYF. J is TRBJ2-7 and V is TRBV29-1; perhaps TRBD2 as D (6 bases). V was trimmed by 4 bases and J by 6 bases, leaving 13 bases between them. Germline V gene lookup returns CDR1 SQVTM and CDR2 ANQGSEA. CDR3 length equals 12 residues.

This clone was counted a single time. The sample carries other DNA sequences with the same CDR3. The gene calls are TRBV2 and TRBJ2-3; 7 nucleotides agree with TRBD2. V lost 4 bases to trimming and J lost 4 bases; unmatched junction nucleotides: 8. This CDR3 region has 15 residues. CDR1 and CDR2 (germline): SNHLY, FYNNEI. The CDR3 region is CASSGGTGGADTQYF. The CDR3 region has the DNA TGTGCCAGCAGTGGTGGGACTGGGGGGGCAGATACGCAGTATTTT.

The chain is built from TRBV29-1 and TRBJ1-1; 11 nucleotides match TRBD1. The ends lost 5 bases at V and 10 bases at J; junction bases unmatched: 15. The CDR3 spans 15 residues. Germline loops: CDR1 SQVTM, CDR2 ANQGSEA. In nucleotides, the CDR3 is TGCAGCGTTTCCTCCGGGACAGGGGGTCTGAAACGAGCTTTCTTT. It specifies CSVSSGTGGLKRAFF. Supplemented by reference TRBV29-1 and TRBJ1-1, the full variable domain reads SAVISQKPSRDICQRGTSLTIQCQVDSQVTMMFWYRQQPGQSLTLIATANQGSEATYESGFVIDKFPISRPNLTFSTLTVSNMSPEDSSIYLCSVSSGTGGLKRAFFGQGTRLTVV.

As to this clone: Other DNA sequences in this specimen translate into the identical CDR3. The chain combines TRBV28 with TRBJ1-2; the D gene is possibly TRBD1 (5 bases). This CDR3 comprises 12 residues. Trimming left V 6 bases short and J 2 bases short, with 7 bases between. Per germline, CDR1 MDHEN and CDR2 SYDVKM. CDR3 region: CASSRGNYGYTF. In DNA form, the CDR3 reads TGTGCCAGCAGCCGGGGGAACTATGGCTACACCTTC.

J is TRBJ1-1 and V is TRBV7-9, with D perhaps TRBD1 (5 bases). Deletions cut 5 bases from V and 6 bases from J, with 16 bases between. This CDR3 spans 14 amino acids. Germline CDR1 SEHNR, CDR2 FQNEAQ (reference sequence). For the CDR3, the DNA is TGTGCCAGCAGCCACGGAGGGGCTGAGGCTGAAGCTTTCTTT. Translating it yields CASSHGGAEAEAFF.

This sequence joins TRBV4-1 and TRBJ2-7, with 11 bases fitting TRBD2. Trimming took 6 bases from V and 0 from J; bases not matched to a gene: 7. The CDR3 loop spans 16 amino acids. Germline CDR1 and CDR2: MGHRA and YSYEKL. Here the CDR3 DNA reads TGCGCCAGCAGGTCCGGTAGCGGGAGGGCCTCCTACGAGCAGTACTTC. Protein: CASRSGSGRASYEQYF.

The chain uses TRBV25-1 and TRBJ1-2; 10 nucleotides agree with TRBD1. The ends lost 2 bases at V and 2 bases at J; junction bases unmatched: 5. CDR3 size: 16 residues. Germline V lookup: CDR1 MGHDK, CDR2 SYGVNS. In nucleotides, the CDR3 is TGTGCCAGCAGTGAAAACCCGGGACAGGGGAACTATGGCTACACCTTC. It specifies CASSENPGQGNYGYTF.

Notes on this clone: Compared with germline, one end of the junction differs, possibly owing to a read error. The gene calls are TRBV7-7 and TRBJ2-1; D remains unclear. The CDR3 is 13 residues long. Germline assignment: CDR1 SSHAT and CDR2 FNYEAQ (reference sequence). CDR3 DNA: TGTGCTAGCAGCTACCTGCCGAGAGATGAGCAGTTCTTC. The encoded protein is CASSYLPRDEQFF.

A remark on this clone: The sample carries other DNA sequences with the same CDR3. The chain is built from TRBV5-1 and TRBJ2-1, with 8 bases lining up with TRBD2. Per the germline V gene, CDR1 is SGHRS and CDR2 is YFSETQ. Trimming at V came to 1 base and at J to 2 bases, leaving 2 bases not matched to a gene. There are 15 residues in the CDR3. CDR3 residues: CASSLSGGAYNEQFF. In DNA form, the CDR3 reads TGCGCCAGCAGCTTGAGCGGGGGTGCCTACAATGAGCAGTTCTTC. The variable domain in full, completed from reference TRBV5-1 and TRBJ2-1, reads KAGVTQTPRYLIKTRGQQVTLSCSPISGHRSVSWYQQTPGQGLQFLFEYFSETQRNKGNFPGRFSGRQFSNSRSEMNVSTLELGDSALYLCASSLSGGAYNEQFFGPGTRLTVL.

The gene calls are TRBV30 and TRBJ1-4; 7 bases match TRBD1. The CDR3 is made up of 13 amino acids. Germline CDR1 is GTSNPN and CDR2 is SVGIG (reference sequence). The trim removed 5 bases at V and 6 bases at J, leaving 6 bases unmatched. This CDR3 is CAWGGTADEKLFF. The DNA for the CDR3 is TGTGCCTGGGGGGGGACAGCGGATGAAAAACTGTTTTTT. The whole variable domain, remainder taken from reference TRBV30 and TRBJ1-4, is SQTIHQWPATLVQPVGSPLSLECTVEGTSNPNLYWYRQAAGRGLQLLFYSVGIGQISSEVPQNLSASRPQDRQFILSSKKLLLSDSGFYLCAWGGTADEKLFFGSGTQLSVL.

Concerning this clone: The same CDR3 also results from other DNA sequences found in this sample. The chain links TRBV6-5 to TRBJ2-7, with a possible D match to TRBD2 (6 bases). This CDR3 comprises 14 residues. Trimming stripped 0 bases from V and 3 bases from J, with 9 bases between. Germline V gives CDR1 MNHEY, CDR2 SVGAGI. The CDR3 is CASSYSPRGYEQYF. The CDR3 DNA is TGTGCCAGCAGTTACTCGCCGCGGGGCTACGAGCAGTACTTC.

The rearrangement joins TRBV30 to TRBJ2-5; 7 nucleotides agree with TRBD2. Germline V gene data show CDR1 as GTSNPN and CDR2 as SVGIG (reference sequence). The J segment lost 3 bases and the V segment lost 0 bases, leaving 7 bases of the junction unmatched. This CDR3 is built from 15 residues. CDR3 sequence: CAWSVQTSIKETQYF. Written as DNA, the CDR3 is TGTGCCTGGAGTGTACAGACTAGCATCAAAGAGACCCAGTACTTC.

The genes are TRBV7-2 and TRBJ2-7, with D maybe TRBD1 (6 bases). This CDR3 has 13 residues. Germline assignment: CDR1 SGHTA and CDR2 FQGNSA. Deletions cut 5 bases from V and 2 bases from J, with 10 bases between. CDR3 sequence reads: CASSIQGTYEQYF. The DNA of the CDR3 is TGTGCCAGCAGCATACAGGGCACCTACGAGCAGTACTTC.

This chain's CDR3 is CASSLRLIEQETQYF. The CDR3 DNA follows: TGTGCCAGCAGCTTGAGGCTCATAGAGCAAGAGACCCAGTACTTC. This sequence joins TRBV5-8 and TRBJ2-5, with unresolved D. Trimming took off 1 base at V and 2 bases at J, with 12 bases between the two ends. The CDR3 contains 15 residues. Looked up from germline, CDR1 is SGHTS and CDR2 is YDEGEE.

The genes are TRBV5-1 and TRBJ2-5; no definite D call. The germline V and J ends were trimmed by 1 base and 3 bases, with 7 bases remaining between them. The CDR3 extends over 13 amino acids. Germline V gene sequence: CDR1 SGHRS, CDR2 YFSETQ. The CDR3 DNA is TGCGCCAGCAGCTTGAACGTAGAAGAGACCCAGTACTTC. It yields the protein CASSLNVEETQYF.